These T cell receptor beta chains were read from a single sample in a study of blood T cell repertoires in COVID-19. Produced via immunoSEQ multiplex PCR; TCRdb's table is partial and in-frame only. Among roughly 280,000 clones listed, roughly 87% were seen once. The sample consisted of peripheral blood. Receptors were obtained from a woman in her forties or fifties who had recovered from COVID-19. The conserved cysteine and the conserved F or W are not part of the CDR3 here. The D gene is left open where the match is weak. Some rows mark clone size as missing; the rest say once, few, many or name a class of expanded clone.

D gene	V gene	clone size	J gene	CDR3 protein
TRBD1	TRBV19	.	TRBJ1-5	ASTYRGTGINQPQH
TRBD1	TRBV7-7	.	TRBJ1-4	ASSFGTGINEKLF
TRBD1	TRBV28	once	TRBJ2-3	ASIHRGNTDTQY
TRBD2	TRBV5-1	.	TRBJ2-2	ASSPTGLENTGELF
.	TRBV2	.	TRBJ1-1	ASGREANTEAF
TRBD2	TRBV6-1	once	TRBJ2-1	ASSEIPGGLLRNEQF
.	TRBV7-6	.	TRBJ2-7	ASSSRLGAYEQY
TRBD2	TRBV30	.	TRBJ2-7	AWKSGTNSYEQY
TRBD2	TRBV6-2/TRBV6-3	.	TRBJ2-1	ASSYLAEPYNEQF
TRBD2	TRBV5-1	.	TRBJ2-1	ASSLFAGGIYNEQF
TRBD2	TRBV27	few	TRBJ2-1	ASSFNILTSGAYNEQF
.	TRBV30	.	TRBJ1-3	AWSVRGNTIY
.	TRBV29-1	.	TRBJ1-4	SVRGNFNEKLF
TRBD1	TRBV10-3	.	TRBJ2-3	AISLGTGSGTDTQY
.	TRBV7-2	few	TRBJ1-4	ASSEAGQANEKLF
.	TRBV10-3	once	TRBJ1-3	AISGTPSGNTIY
.	TRBV9	.	TRBJ2-1	ASSVDRKPYNEQF
.	TRBV4-3	.	TRBJ1-2	ASSQDSTPGYGYT
TRBD1	TRBV12-5	.	TRBJ1-6	ASGLVKGGSGSPLH
.	TRBV4-2	.	TRBJ1-1	ASRIRGNTEAF
.	TRBV28	.	TRBJ1-5	ASSSGAGDNQPQH
.	TRBV11-2	.	TRBJ1-1	ASSLAESTEAF
.	TRBV7-3	.	TRBJ1-1	ASSLNPTATTEAF
TRBD2	TRBV4-3	.	TRBJ2-7	ASSQETRTSGEQY
TRBD1	TRBV19	.	TRBJ1-5	ASSILTGVNQPQH
.	TRBV5-1	.	TRBJ1-2	ASSLVTEVGYT
TRBD1	TRBV7-6	.	TRBJ2-3	ASSRHPTGQGSTDTQY
.	TRBV4-1	.	TRBJ2-1	ASTGLYNEQF
TRBD2	TRBV29-1	.	TRBJ2-1	SAGRTRTYNEQF
.	TRBV18	few	TRBJ1-2	ASSRRTDPNYGYT
.	TRBV14	.	TRBJ2-6	ASSRVLGDSGANVLT